The clone carrying this T cell receptor (beta chain) showed up just once. No antigen is known for it. Germline lookup yields CDR1 SGHAT and CDR2 FQNNGV. Trimming cost V 6 bases and J 3 bases; bases outside gene matches: 11. The CDR3 is 15 amino acids. Assay: immunoSEQ multiplex PCR; the TCRdb copy retains only in-frame clones and omits some. The data show fewer than 250,000 clones, around nine tenths seen once. This sample is drawn from a study of cytomegalovirus exposure and HLA in healthy donors. Whole-study findings and limits: A list of 150 to 200 TCR beta chains associated with cytomegalovirus was given.

The sample taken for sequencing was PBMCs. This chain connects TRBV11-2 to TRBJ2-7; 7 bases line up with TRBD1. The sequence was obtained from a man aged 18-30 years in good health and CMV-seronegative. The CDR3: CASRPGTDAHYEQYF. The CDR3 nucleotides read TGTGCCAGCAGGCCAGGGACAGACGCCCACTACGAGCAGTACTTC.